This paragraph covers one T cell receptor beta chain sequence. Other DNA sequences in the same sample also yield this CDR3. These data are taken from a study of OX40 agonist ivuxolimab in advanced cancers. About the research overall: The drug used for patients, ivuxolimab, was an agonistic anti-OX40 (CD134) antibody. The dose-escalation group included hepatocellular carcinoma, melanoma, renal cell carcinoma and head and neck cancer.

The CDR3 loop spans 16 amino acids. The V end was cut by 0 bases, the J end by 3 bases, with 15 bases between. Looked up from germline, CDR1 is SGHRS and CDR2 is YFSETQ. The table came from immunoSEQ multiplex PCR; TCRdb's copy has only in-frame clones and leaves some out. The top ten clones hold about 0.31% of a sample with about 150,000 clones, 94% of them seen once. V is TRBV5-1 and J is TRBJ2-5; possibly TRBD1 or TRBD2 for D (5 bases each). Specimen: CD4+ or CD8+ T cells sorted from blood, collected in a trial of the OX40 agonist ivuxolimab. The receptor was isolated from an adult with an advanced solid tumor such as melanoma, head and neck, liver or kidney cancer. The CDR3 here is CASSLASGTREETQYF. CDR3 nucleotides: TGCGCCAGCAGCTTGGCGTCGGGGACCCGAGAAGAGACCCAGTACTTC.